Following are 32 T cell receptor beta chains from one sample sequenced in a study of human T cells and chemical hapten exposure. Using its own MiXCR run on the RACE reads, TCRdb lists one record per CDR3 protein. This sample has under 110,000 distinct CDR3 sequences, with roughly 12% found just once. Specified time point: pre-sensitization, week 0. Treatment described: therapeutic diphenylcyclopropenone sensitization with weekly scalp DPC. Specimen: whole blood, collected in connection with sensitization to the hapten diphenylcyclopropenone (DPC). These receptors all stem from a woman aged 50 to 60 with alopecia areata. Some clones in this sample may be carry-over from other donors' samples.

The chain is built from TRBV10-2 and TRBJ1-1, with D possibly matching TRBD1 (6 bases). V dropped 5 bases and J dropped 1 base, with 8 bases sitting between them. The CDR3 is made up of 13 amino acids. The germline gives CDR1 WSHSY, CDR2 SAAADI. CDR3 in amino acids: CASSNRENTEAFF. The CDR3 DNA reads TGCGCCAGCAGTAACAGGGAGAACACTGAAGCTTTCTTT.

This clonotype was found many times. The chain has TRBV20-1 and TRBJ2-2; possible D gene TRBD2, 6 bases. Per germline, CDR1 DFQATT and CDR2 SNEGSKA (reference sequence). Trimming left V 7 bases short and J 1 base short, with 10 bases between. The CDR3 consists of 13 residues. The chain's CDR3 is CSGRAGNTGELFF. CDR3 sequence (DNA): TGCAGTGGACGAGCGGGGAACACCGGGGAGCTGTTTTTT.

This clonotype has only a few counts. The V call is TRBV7-8, the J call TRBJ2-7; D is possibly TRBD2 (6 bases). V gave up 2 bases and J gave up 2 bases, with 13 bases separating them. Germline V gives CDR1 SGHVS, CDR2 FQNEAQ. The CDR3 consists of 15 residues. The CDR3 here is CASSLSGSLTYEQYF. CDR3 sequence (DNA): TGTGCCAGCAGCTTAAGCGGGTCCCTGACCTACGAGCAGTACTTC.

This clonotype was seen more than once but under ten times. The chain joins TRBV20-1 to TRBJ1-1; 8 bases map to TRBD1. The CDR3 spans 13 residues. J lost 6 bases, V lost 5 bases, and 8 bases had no gene match. Per germline, CDR1 DFQATT and CDR2 SNEGSKA (reference sequence). As DNA, the CDR3 is TGCAGTGCTCCTAGTCCAGGGGGCCCTGAAGCTTTCTTT. Translation gives CSAPSPGGPEAFF.

This clonotype appeared many times. The gene calls are TRBV28 and TRBJ2-1; D is uncertain. There are 11 residues in the CDR3. V was shortened by 5 bases and J by 5 bases, with 4 bases between the two germline ends. CDR1 MDHEN and CDR2 SYDVKM come from the germline V gene. The CDR3 reads CASSVDNEQFF. The CDR3 DNA follows: TGTGCCAGCAGTGTGGACAATGAGCAGTTCTTC.

This clonotype was seen repeatedly, ten times or more. The CDR3 reads CASSLSSGQGDTQYF. The CDR3 region has the DNA TGTGCCAGCAGCTTATCTAGCGGGCAGGGAGATACGCAGTATTTT. This chain links TRBV7-2 with TRBJ2-3, with TRBD2 matching over 8 bases. V lost 2 bases and J lost 5; bases outside the gene matches: 6. Germline V gene sequence: CDR1 SGHTA, CDR2 FQGNSA. CDR3 length: 15 amino acids.

This clonotype occurred many times. The gene calls are TRBV7-9 and TRBJ2-1, with D hard to call. This CDR3 region has 14 residues. The germline gives CDR1 SEHNR, CDR2 FQNEAQ (reference sequence). The V gene lost 2 bases and the J gene lost 4 bases, with 9 bases spanning the gap. The DNA of the CDR3 is TGTGCCAGCAGCTTAATCCAAGGTTACAATGAGCAGTTCTTC. This encodes CASSLIQGYNEQFF.

The chain uses TRBV12-3 or TRBV12-4 and TRBJ1-6; 9 nucleotides line up with TRBD1. This CDR3 has 15 residues. With V trimmed by 6 bases and J by 6 bases, 6 bases remained unmatched. The CDR3 sequence: CASRSGTGFNSPLHF. In DNA form, the CDR3 reads TGTGCCAGCAGATCCGGGACAGGGTTTAATTCACCCCTCCACTTT.

This clonotype showed up just a few times. The chain uses TRBV4-3 and TRBJ1-6; D is perhaps TRBD1 (5 bases). V was trimmed by 2 bases and J by 3 bases, leaving 11 bases between them. From germline, CDR1 is LGHNA and CDR2 YSLEER. The CDR3 is 16 amino acids. CDR3 in amino acids: CASSQSEGLYNSPLHF. As DNA, the CDR3 is TGCGCCAGCAGCCAAAGTGAGGGACTCTATAATTCACCCCTCCACTTT.

CDR3 protein: CASSPGLAGLSSAEQYF. Here the CDR3 DNA reads TGCGCCAGCAGCCCGGGACTAGCGGGACTATCGAGCGCCGAGCAGTACTTC. V usage is TRBV4-1 and J usage is TRBJ2-7, with 13 positions matching TRBD2. There are 17 residues in the CDR3. With V trimmed by 4 bases and J by 6 bases, 12 bases remained unmatched. Germline V CDR1 and CDR2: MGHRA, YSYEKL.

This clonotype was seen only a few times. V and J are TRBV6-2 or TRBV6-3 and TRBJ2-5, with TRBD2 matching over 9 bases. The CDR3 is 14 residues long. The V gene end was trimmed by 6 bases and the J gene end by 1 base; junction bases not matched to a gene: 3. Germline lookup yields CDR1 MNHEY and CDR2 SVGEGT. The CDR3 loop is CASSPSGVQETQYF. Here the CDR3 DNA reads TGTGCCAGCAGCCCTAGCGGGGTCCAAGAGACCCAGTACTTC.

This clonotype was recorded a few times. The CDR3 spells CASEKTGSSYNSPLHF. CDR3 nucleotides: TGTGCCAGCGAAAAAACAGGGAGCTCCTATAATTCACCCCTCCACTTT. The V call is TRBV6-6, the J call TRBJ1-6; possible D gene TRBD1, 6 bases. CDR1 and CDR2 (germline): MNHNY, SVGAGI (reference sequence). The V end was cut by 8 bases, the J end by 0 bases, with 14 bases between. This CDR3 is 16 amino acids long.

This clonotype has only one observation. The chain couples TRBV4-3 to TRBJ2-5; D tentatively fits TRBD1 or TRBD2 (5 bases each). The V end was cut by 0 bases, the J end by 3 bases, with 8 bases between. The CDR3 covers 14 residues. Germline V gene sequence: CDR1 LGHNA, CDR2 YSLEER. CDR3 nucleotides: TGCGCCAGCAGCCAAGAGAGGGGAAAAGAGACCCAGTACTTC. This codes for CASSQERGKETQYF.

This clonotype was seen only a few times. The V and J genes are TRBV7-9 and TRBJ1-4; D not certain. V was shortened by 2 bases and J by 0 bases, with 16 bases between the two germline ends. The CDR3 is 18 residues long. Per the germline V gene, CDR1 is SEHNR and CDR2 is FQNEAQ (reference sequence). The CDR3 loop is CASSLSNIPIATNEKLFF. The CDR3, as DNA: TGTGCCAGCAGCTTAAGTAACATCCCCATTGCAACTAATGAAAAACTGTTTTTT.

Ten or more counts support this clonotype. This chain links TRBV7-2 with TRBJ2-2, with 9 bases aligning to TRBD1. Per the germline V gene, CDR1 is SGHTA and CDR2 is FQGNSA. J gave up 4 bases and V 5 bases, and 14 bases lay outside the gene matches. This CDR3 has 18 amino acids. This CDR3 is CASSRRITGGVGTGELFF. The CDR3 DNA follows: TGTGCCAGCAGCCGAAGGATTACAGGGGGCGTGGGCACCGGGGAGCTGTTTTTT. Looking up the rest from reference TRBV7-2 and TRBJ2-2 gives the full variable domain: GAGVSQSPSNKVTEKGKDVELRCDPISGHTALYWYRQSLGQGLEFLIYFQGNSAPDKSGLPSDRFSAERTGGSVSTLTIQRTQQEDSAVYLCASSRRITGGVGTGELFFGEGSRLTVL.

In this sample, this clonotype turned up a few times. The gene calls are TRBV18 and TRBJ1-3; D remains unclear. The CDR3 spans 18 residues. V was pared by 3 bases and J by 0 bases, with 18 bases between. In germline, CDR1 is KGHSH, CDR2 LQKENI. The CDR3 bases are TGTGCCAGCTCACCGGAACTTGAAGCTGTGTCCTCTGGAAACACCATATATTTT. It translates to CASSPELEAVSSGNTIYF.

This clonotype has a handful of counts. V and J are TRBV11-2 and TRBJ1-5, with 7 bases fitting TRBD1. Germline V CDR1 and CDR2: SGHAT, FQNNGV. V was clipped by 5 bases and J by 8 bases; unmatched bases: 9. The CDR3 runs to 14 residues. The CDR3 loop is CASSPTGTWEPQHF. The CDR3 DNA sequence: TGTGCCAGCAGCCCGACAGGGACTTGGGAGCCCCAGCATTTT.

The sample holds a few counts of this clonotype. V gene TRBV6-5 combines with J gene TRBJ2-3, with D unresolved. Germline assignment: CDR1 MNHEY and CDR2 SVGAGI. Trimming took 4 bases from V and 0 from J, leaving 11 bases between them. There are 15 residues in the CDR3. DNA of the CDR3: TGTGCCAGCAGTTGGTCGACACCAAGCACAGATACGCAGTATTTT. Translated, it gives CASSWSTPSTDTQYF.

The table lists this clonotype with many counts. The gene calls are TRBV19 and TRBJ2-3, with a possible D match to TRBD1 (6 bases). V lost 7 bases and J lost 6, with 8 bases in between. This CDR3 is built from 11 residues. CDR1 is LNHDA and CDR2 is SQIVND in the germline V gene (reference sequence). The CDR3 DNA reads as TGTGCCAGTACCGACAGGGATACGCAGTATTTT. Protein sequence: CASTDRDTQYF.

This clonotype was seen at least ten times. The chain carries TRBV20-1 and TRBJ2-2; 7 bases are shared with TRBD1. V was pared by 0 bases and J by 1 base, with 2 bases of the junction left unmatched. The CDR3 is 15 residues long. The germline V gene encodes CDR1 DFQATT and CDR2 SNEGSKA (reference sequence). CDR3 sequence reads: CSAREGQWNTGELFF. The CDR3 nucleotides are TGCAGTGCTAGAGAGGGACAGTGGAACACCGGGGAGCTGTTTTTT.

This clonotype came up a few times. CDR3 region: CASSPNPEQFF. CDR3 coding DNA: TGTGCCAGCTCACCAAACCCTGAGCAGTTCTTC. The chain joins TRBV18 to TRBJ2-1; no clear D. V was pared by 2 bases and J by 9 bases, with 5 bases between. Germline assignment: CDR1 KGHSH and CDR2 LQKENI. This CDR3 region has 11 residues.

The V and J genes are TRBV28 and TRBJ1-1; the D is unclear. The length of the CDR3 is 12 residues. Trimming removed 5 bases from V and 6 bases from J, with 10 bases in between. Germline CDR1 MDHEN, CDR2 SYDVKM. The CDR3: CASSDLISEAFF. CDR3 sequence (DNA): TGTGCCAGCAGTGACCTCATTTCTGAAGCTTTCTTT.

The rearrangement links TRBV7-2 to TRBJ1-5; no reliable D call. This CDR3 comprises 15 residues. V lost 3 bases, J lost 2 bases, and 11 bases lay in between. The V gene's germline CDR1 is SGHTA and CDR2 FQGNSA. The CDR3 region is CASSFAGIGNQPQHF. The CDR3 coding sequence is TGTGCCAGCAGCTTCGCGGGAATTGGCAATCAGCCCCAGCATTTT.

This clonotype was found a few times. The CDR3 DNA follows: TGCGCCAGCAGCTTGGGGGGCGACTTAAACGGAGATACGCAGTATTTT. It yields the protein CASSLGGDLNGDTQYF. The chain has TRBV5-1 and TRBJ2-3; D possibly corresponds to TRBD1 (5 bases). With 0 bases removed from V and 5 bases from J, the gap between germline ends came to 16 bases. From germline, CDR1 is SGHRS and CDR2 YFSETQ. The length of the CDR3 is 16 residues.

This clonotype was seen ten or more times. This chain joins TRBV28 and TRBJ1-5; 7 bases are a match to TRBD1. Per germline, CDR1 MDHEN and CDR2 SYDVKM. V lost 7 bases and J lost 4; bases outside the gene matches: 4. The CDR3 has 13 residues. The CDR3 DNA reads TGTGCCAGCATTGGGACAGTGAATCAGCCCCAGCATTTT. Its protein is CASIGTVNQPQHF. Based on the CDR3 plus reference TRBV28 and TRBJ1-5, the full variable domain is DVKVTQSSRYLVKRTGEKVFLECVQDMDHENMFWYRQDPGLGLRLIYFSYDVKMKEKGDIPEGYSVSREKKERFSLILESASTNQTSMYLCASIGTVNQPQHFGDGTRLSIL.

This chain uses TRBV24-1 with TRBJ1-1; 9 bases match TRBD1. The V gene end was trimmed by 9 bases and the J gene end by 0 bases; junction bases not matched to a gene: 4. The length of the CDR3 is 14 residues. The germline V gene encodes CDR1 KGHDR and CDR2 SFDVKD. The CDR3 region has the DNA TGTGCCACCCGGGACAGGGCTATGAACACTGAAGCTTTCTTT. Encoded protein: CATRDRAMNTEAFF.

J is TRBJ2-2 and V is TRBV28; 8 nucleotides align to TRBD1. With 6 bases clipped from V and 4 bases from J, the junction kept 7 bases outside the gene matches. The CDR3 extends over 15 amino acids. CDR1 and CDR2 (germline): MDHEN, SYDVKM. CDR3: CASRRTGRSTGELFF. The CDR3 DNA reads TGTGCCAGCAGGCGGACAGGGAGGAGCACCGGGGAGCTGTTTTTT.

The J gene is TRBJ2-7, the V gene TRBV28; 9 nucleotides align to TRBD1. This CDR3 is 15 amino acids long. The germline CDR1 and CDR2 sequences are MDHEN and SYDVKM. V lost 10 bases, J lost 1 base, and 11 bases stayed unmatched. CDR3 sequence: CAINSPQGASYEQYF. CDR3 bases: TGTGCCATCAATTCCCCACAGGGGGCTTCCTACGAGCAGTACTTC.

This clonotype has only a few counts. The chain couples TRBV29-1 to TRBJ2-3; D unclear. The V end was cut by 1 base, the J end by 5 bases, with 16 bases between. The CDR3 runs 15 residues. Germline lookup yields CDR1 SQVTM and CDR2 ANQGSEA. CDR3 in amino acids: CSVEGGKEKEDTQYF. The CDR3 DNA follows: TGCAGCGTTGAAGGTGGAAAAGAAAAAGAAGATACGCAGTATTTT.

This clonotype was seen only a few times. Here the CDR3 reads CASSPGTGEGPPLHF. The CDR3, as DNA: TGTGCCAGCTCACCCGGGACAGGGGAAGGACCACCCCTCCACTTT. V and J are TRBV18 and TRBJ1-6, with 10 bases that match TRBD1. With V trimmed by 3 bases and J by 11 bases, 7 bases remained unmatched. Germline CDR1 and CDR2: KGHSH and LQKENI. This CDR3 spans 15 amino acids.

The V gene is TRBV6-4, the J gene TRBJ2-2; D is possibly TRBD2 (6 bases). CDR3 length equals 15 residues. Per germline, CDR1 MRHNA and CDR2 SNTAGT. V was pared by 3 bases and J by 2 bases, with 10 bases between. For the CDR3, the DNA is TGTGCCAGCAGTGATCGAGGACTAAACACCGGGGAGCTGTTTTTT. Protein: CASSDRGLNTGELFF.

This clonotype turned up a few times. The CDR3 nucleotides read TGCAGTGCTAGGACAGGGCTGAGCTCCTACGAGCAGTACTTC. Translation: CSARTGLSSYEQYF. The V and J genes are TRBV20-1 and TRBJ2-7, with 7 positions matching TRBD1. The CDR3 is 14 amino acids. V shed 3 bases, J shed 0 bases, and the junction held 5 bases outside the gene matches. Germline CDR1 reads DFQATT; CDR2 reads SNEGSKA (reference sequence).